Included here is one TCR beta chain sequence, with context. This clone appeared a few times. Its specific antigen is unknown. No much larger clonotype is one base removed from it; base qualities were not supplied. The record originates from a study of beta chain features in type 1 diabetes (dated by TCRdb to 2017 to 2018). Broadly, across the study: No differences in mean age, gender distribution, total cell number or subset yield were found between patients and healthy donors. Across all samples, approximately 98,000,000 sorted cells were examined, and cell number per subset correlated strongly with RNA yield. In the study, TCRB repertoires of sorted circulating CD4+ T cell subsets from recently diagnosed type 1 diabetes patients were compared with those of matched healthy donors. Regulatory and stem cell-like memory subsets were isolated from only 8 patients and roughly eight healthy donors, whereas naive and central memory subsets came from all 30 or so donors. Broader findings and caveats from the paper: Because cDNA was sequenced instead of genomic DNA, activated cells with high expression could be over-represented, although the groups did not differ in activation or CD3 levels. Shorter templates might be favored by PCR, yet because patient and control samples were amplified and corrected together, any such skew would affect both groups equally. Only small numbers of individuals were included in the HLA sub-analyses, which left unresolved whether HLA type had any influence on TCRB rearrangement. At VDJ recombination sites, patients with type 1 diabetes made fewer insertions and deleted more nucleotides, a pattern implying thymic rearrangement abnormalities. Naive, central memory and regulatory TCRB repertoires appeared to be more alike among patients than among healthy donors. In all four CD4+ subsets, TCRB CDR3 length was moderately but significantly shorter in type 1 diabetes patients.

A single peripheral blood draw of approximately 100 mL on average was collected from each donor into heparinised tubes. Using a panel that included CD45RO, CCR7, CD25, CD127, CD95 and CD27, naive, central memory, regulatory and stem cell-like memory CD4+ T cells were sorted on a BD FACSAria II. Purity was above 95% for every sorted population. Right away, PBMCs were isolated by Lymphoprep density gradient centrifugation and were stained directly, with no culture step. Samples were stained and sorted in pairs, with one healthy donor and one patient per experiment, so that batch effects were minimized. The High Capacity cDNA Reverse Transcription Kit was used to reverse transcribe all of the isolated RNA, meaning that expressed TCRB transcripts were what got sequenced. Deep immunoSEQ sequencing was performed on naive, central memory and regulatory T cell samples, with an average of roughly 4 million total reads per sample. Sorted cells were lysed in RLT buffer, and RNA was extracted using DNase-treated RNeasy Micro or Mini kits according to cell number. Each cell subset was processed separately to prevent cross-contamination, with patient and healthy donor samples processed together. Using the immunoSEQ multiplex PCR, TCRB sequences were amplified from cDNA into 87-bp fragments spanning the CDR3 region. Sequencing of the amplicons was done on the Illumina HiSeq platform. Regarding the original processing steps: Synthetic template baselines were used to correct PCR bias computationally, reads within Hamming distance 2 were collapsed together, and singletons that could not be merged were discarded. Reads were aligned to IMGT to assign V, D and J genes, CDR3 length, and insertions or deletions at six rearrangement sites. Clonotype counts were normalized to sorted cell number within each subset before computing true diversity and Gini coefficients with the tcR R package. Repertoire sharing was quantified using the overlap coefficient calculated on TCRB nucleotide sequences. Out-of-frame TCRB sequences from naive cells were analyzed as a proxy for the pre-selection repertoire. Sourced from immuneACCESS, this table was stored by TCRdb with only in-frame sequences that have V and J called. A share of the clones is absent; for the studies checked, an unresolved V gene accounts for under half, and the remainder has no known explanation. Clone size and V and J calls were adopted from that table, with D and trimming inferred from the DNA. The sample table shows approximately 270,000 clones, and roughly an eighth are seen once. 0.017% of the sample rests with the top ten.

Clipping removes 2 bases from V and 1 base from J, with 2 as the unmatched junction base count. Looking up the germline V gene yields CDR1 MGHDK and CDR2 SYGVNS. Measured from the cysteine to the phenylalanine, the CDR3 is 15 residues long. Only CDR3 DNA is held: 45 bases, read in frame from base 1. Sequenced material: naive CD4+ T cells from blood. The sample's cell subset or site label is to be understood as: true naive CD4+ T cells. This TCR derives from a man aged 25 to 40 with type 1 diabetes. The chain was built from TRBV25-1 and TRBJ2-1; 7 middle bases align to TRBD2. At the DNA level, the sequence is TGTGCCAGCAGTGAACCGGGACTATCCTACAATGAGCAGTTCTTC. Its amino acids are CASSEPGLSYNEQFF.